A single sample is the source of the 15 T cell receptor beta chains below, sequenced in a study of T cells in Graves' hyperthyroidism and ophthalmopathy. The source material, RNA transcripts, was used to amplify TCR beta CDR3 regions. When the TCR CDR3 underwent first-round RT-PCR, the HTBI primer set was used. TCRdb ran MiXCR on the multiplex PCR reads and lists one entry per CDR3 protein. The sample includes approximately 700,000 distinct CDR3 sequences, roughly 15% seen only once; the top ten take over 7.5%. The sequencing input was blood. All receptors derive from a man aged 18 to 30 with Graves' hyperthyroidism.

At least ten counts were recorded for this clonotype. The chain carries TRBV28 and TRBJ2-7, with D tentatively TRBD1 (5 bases). Germline V gene sequence: CDR1 MDHEN, CDR2 SYDVKM. The germline V and J ends were trimmed by 4 bases and 3 bases, with 13 bases remaining between them. This CDR3 region has 14 residues. CDR3 DNA sequence: TGTGCCAGCAGTTCCACTGACAGCCTCTACGAGCAGTACTTC. Translated: CASSSTDSLYEQYF.

CDR3 bases: TGTGCCAGCTCCCCCCTGGGAGCGGGAGCGACAGATACGCAGTATTTT. Amino acids: CASSPLGAGATDTQYF. This chain uses TRBV18 with TRBJ2-3, with 8 bases identical to TRBD2. Per germline, CDR1 KGHSH and CDR2 LQKENI. The CDR3 is 16 residues long. With V trimmed by 6 bases and J by 3 bases, 11 bases remained unmatched. Looking up the rest from reference TRBV18 and TRBJ2-3 gives the full variable domain: NAGVMQNPRHLVRRRGQEARLRCSPMKGHSHVYWYRQLPEEGLKFMVYLQKENIIDESGMPKERFSAEFPKEGPSILRIQQVVRGDSAAYFCASSPLGAGATDTQYFGPGTRLTVL.

This clonotype was recorded many times. The V gene is TRBV20-1, the J gene TRBJ2-3; D is unclear. Looked up from germline, CDR1 is DFQATT and CDR2 is SNEGSKA (reference sequence). Trimming cost V 6 bases and J 0 bases, with 13 bases left between them. The CDR3 contains 14 residues. In nucleotides, the CDR3 is TGCAGTGCCCCCGTTGGGCCTAGCACAGATACGCAGTATTTT. Translation gives CSAPVGPSTDTQYF.

DNA of the CDR3: TGTGCCACCAGTGGGACTAGCGGGAGCCATTACAATGAGCAGTTCTTC. Translated: CATSGTSGSHYNEQFF. V usage is TRBV24-1 and J usage is TRBJ2-1, with 13 bases fitting TRBD2. The CDR3 spans 16 residues. The trim removed 5 bases at V and 4 bases at J, leaving 4 bases unmatched. Germline values: CDR1 KGHDR, CDR2 SFDVKD.

This clonotype showed up many times. The chain recombines TRBV30 with TRBJ2-5; D not certain. CDR1 and CDR2 from the germline V gene are GTSNPN and SVGIG (reference sequence). Trimming shortened V by 1 base and J by 4 bases, and 10 bases separated the two germline ends. The CDR3 consists of 13 residues. In DNA, the CDR3 is TGTGCCTGGAGTGCTGGTCCGGGAGAGACCCAGTACTTC. It yields the protein CAWSAGPGETQYF.

This clonotype was recorded many times. The chain joins TRBV3-1 to TRBJ2-7; either TRBD1 or TRBD2 may fit D (5 bases each). Deletions cut 1 base from V and 5 bases from J, with 6 bases between. CDR1 is LGHDT and CDR2 is YNNKEL in the germline V gene (reference sequence). This CDR3 has 12 amino acids. CDR3 region: CASSQGDDEQYF. The CDR3 bases are TGTGCCAGCAGCCAAGGGGACGACGAGCAGTACTTC.

This clonotype was observed at least ten times. V is TRBV11-2 and J is TRBJ2-1; the D gene is possibly TRBD1 (6 bases). Germline V gene sequence: CDR1 SGHAT, CDR2 FQNNGV. The CDR3 is 14 residues long. Trimming took 4 bases from V and 5 from J, leaving 12 bases between them. CDR3 residues: CASSYNSGDNEQFF. The CDR3, as DNA: TGTGCCAGCAGCTACAATTCAGGGGACAATGAGCAGTTCTTC.

This clonotype was counted ten times or more. The rearrangement links TRBV28 to TRBJ2-7; D perhaps matches TRBD2 (5 bases). Trimming cost V 6 bases and J 3 bases, with 15 bases left between them. This CDR3 comprises 14 residues. Germline values: CDR1 MDHEN, CDR2 SYDVKM. The chain's CDR3 is CASRDSAGNYEQYF. CDR3 sequence (DNA): TGTGCCAGCAGGGACTCAGCTGGCAACTACGAGCAGTACTTC.

This clonotype turned up a few times. V usage is TRBV5-1 and J usage is TRBJ1-5, with D possibly being TRBD1 (5 bases). The CDR3 runs to 15 residues. Deletions cut 4 bases from V and 4 bases from J, with 15 bases between. Germline values: CDR1 SGHRS, CDR2 YFSETQ. The DNA for the CDR3 is TGCGCCAGCAGCCCCCGGGACGGGACGAATCAGCCCCAGCATTTT. Its protein is CASSPRDGTNQPQHF.

The count of this clonotype is one. This chain joins TRBV6-1 and TRBJ2-5, with TRBD2 matching over 10 bases. J gave up 10 bases and V 7 bases, and 9 bases lay outside the gene matches. Germline CDR1 reads MNHNS; CDR2 reads SASEGT. CDR3 size: 13 residues. The chain's CDR3 is CASKTSGVAGQYF. The CDR3 nucleotides are TGTGCCAGCAAAACTAGCGGGGTAGCCGGCCAGTACTTC.

The gene calls are TRBV20-1 and TRBJ2-7; D gene unclear. V gave up 6 bases and J gave up 2 bases, with 23 bases separating them. Germline CDR1 DFQATT, CDR2 SNEGSKA (reference sequence). The CDR3 totals 16 residues. Here the CDR3 reads CSATPLVLPPPYEQYF. The CDR3 bases are TGCAGTGCAACCCCCCTGGTTCTCCCCCCCCCCTACGAGCAGTACTTC.

A few counts support this clonotype. The chain has TRBV7-3 and TRBJ2-1; 10 bases fit TRBD2. Germline CDR1 is SGHTA and CDR2 is FQGTGA. After removal of 1 base from V and 5 bases from J, the junction contained 5 bases not matched to a gene. The CDR3 has 16 amino acids. CDR3 DNA: TGTGCCAGCAGCTTAAGAGAGCGGGAGGGGAACAATGAGCAGTTCTTC. It translates to CASSLREREGNNEQFF.

This clonotype was seen many times. The V gene is TRBV11-2, the J gene TRBJ2-7; 10 nucleotides align to TRBD1. This CDR3 comprises 15 residues. Germline V gives CDR1 SGHAT, CDR2 FQNNGV. After removal of 5 bases from V and 2 bases from J, the junction contained 6 bases not matched to a gene. CDR3 region: CASSLGTGETYEQYF. CDR3 sequence (DNA): TGTGCCAGCAGCCTCGGGACAGGGGAAACCTACGAGCAGTACTTC.

The chain couples TRBV18 to TRBJ2-2; D unresolved. Germline values: CDR1 KGHSH, CDR2 LQKENI. V was shortened by 3 bases and J by 8 bases, with 7 bases between the two germline ends. There are 12 residues in the CDR3. CDR3 bases: TGTGCCAGCTCACCTCTACAGGGGGAGCTGTTTTTT. Translation gives CASSPLQGELFF.

V is TRBV9 and J is TRBJ2-3; 7 positions match TRBD2. Trimming cost V 4 bases and J 10 bases; bases outside gene matches: 12. The CDR3 is 14 residues long. Germline CDR1 SGDLS, CDR2 YYNGEE. CDR3 residues: CASSPRTSTDSQYF. CDR3 coding DNA: TGTGCCAGCAGCCCCCGGACTAGTACGGATTCGCAGTATTTT.